These T cell receptor beta chains were read from a single sample in a study of T cell repertoires in cytomegalovirus infection. TCRdb re-derived calls from the reads in MiXCR, one entry per CDR3 protein. The sample has 150,000 or so distinct CDR3 sequences, about 25% seen once; the top ten hold roughly 9.8%. Input material: PBMCs. All receptors come from a human donor in good health (CMV status not recorded). Some clones in this sample may be carry-over from other donors' samples. The CDR3 runs from the conserved cysteine through the conserved F or W. D genes are given only for firm matches. Size values are once, few and many counts, or a class for expanded clones, and some rows have none.

CDR3	DNA	J	size	V	D
CATSSRGQGETQYF	TGTGCCACCAGCAGCAGGGGGCAAGGGGAGACCCAGTACTTC	TRBJ2-5	.	TRBV15	TRBD1
CATRGGGNQPQHF	TGTGCCACCCGGGGGGGGGGCAATCAGCCCCAGCATTTT	TRBJ1-5	many	TRBV12-3/TRBV12-4	.
CASSRDRPGAEAFF	TGTGCCAGCAGCCGCGACAGGCCAGGAGCTGAAGCTTTCTTT	TRBJ1-1	.	TRBV14	.
CSARGVQENYGYTF	TGCAGTGCTAGAGGGGTACAGGAGAACTATGGCTACACCTTC	TRBJ1-2	once	TRBV20-1	.
CASSLALGSGYGYTF	TGTGCCAGCAGCTTAGCCCTGGGTTCGGGCTATGGCTACACCTTC	TRBJ1-2	many	TRBV7-2	.
CASSLNQGPTGELFF	TGTGCCAGCAGCTTAAACCAGGGTCCCACCGGGGAGCTGTTTTTT	TRBJ2-2	many	TRBV7-9	.
CASSVAGDSAFF	TGTGCCAGCAGCGTTGCAGGGGATTCAGCTTTCTTT	TRBJ1-1	many	TRBV7-9	.
CASSFGGANEKLFF	TGTGCCAGCAGTTTTGGGGGGGCTAATGAAAAACTGTTTTTT	TRBJ1-4	many	TRBV28	.
CSASQLAGVTDTQYF	TGCAGTGCTAGCCAACTAGCGGGAGTAACAGATACGCAGTATTTT	TRBJ2-3	.	TRBV20-1	TRBD2
CASSPLGNTDTQYF	TGTGCCAGCAGCCCACTAGGAAACACAGATACGCAGTATTTT	TRBJ2-3	.	TRBV7-1	.
CASSQDDRRTGELFF	TGCGCCAGCAGCCAAGACGATCGGAGAACCGGGGAGCTGTTTTTT	TRBJ2-2	few	TRBV4-3	.
CATSSRLTSQETQYF	TGTGCCACCTCCTCGAGGCTAACCTCACAAGAGACCCAGTACTTC	TRBJ2-5	few	TRBV19	.
CASSPLPGSGYEQYF	TGTGCCAGCAGCCCATTGCCGGGGTCGGGCTACGAGCAGTACTTC	TRBJ2-7	.	TRBV2	.
CASGGTGTNEKLFF	TGTGCCAGCGGTGGAACAGGAACTAATGAAAAACTGTTTTTT	TRBJ1-4	many	TRBV12-3/TRBV12-4	.
CASTGQSTDTQYF	TGTGCCAGCACCGGACAGAGCACAGATACGCAGTATTTT	TRBJ2-3	few	TRBV11-2	.
CASNEGLGEQYF	TGTGCCAGCAATGAGGGTTTAGGCGAGCAGTACTTC	TRBJ2-7	.	TRBV25-1	.
CASSPSRTSGPTDTQYF	TGTGCCAGCAGTCCTTCTCGGACTAGCGGTCCCACAGATACGCAGTATTTT	TRBJ2-3	.	TRBV6-5	TRBD2
CASSLGPPETQYF	TGTGCTAGCAGCTTGGGACCCCCAGAGACCCAGTACTTC	TRBJ2-5	many	TRBV7-7	.
CAISEDRERYEQYF	TGTGCCATCAGTGAGGACAGAGAACGCTACGAGCAGTACTTC	TRBJ2-7	.	TRBV10-3	.
CASSLNTSPYGYTF	TGTGCCAGCAGCTTAAACACATCGCCCTATGGCTACACCTTC	TRBJ1-2	many	TRBV7-2	.
CASSFPGGYNEQFF	TGTGCCAGCAGCTTCCCGGGGGGGTACAATGAGCAGTTCTTC	TRBJ2-1	few	TRBV7-2	TRBD2
CASSPGQGDSNHTQHF	TGTGCCAGCAGCCCGGGACAGGGGGATAGCAATCATACCCAGCATTTT	TRBJ1-5	.	TRBV7-4	TRBD1
CASSLGANEKLFF	TGTGCCAGCAGCTTAGGGGCGAATGAAAAACTGTTTTTT	TRBJ1-4	many	TRBV7-9	.
CASSLGLAGGDTQYF	TGTGCCAGCAGCTTAGGACTAGCGGGGGGAGATACGCAGTATTTT	TRBJ2-3	many	TRBV7-8	TRBD2
CASSLAAAQGHEQYF	TGTGCCAGCAGCTTAGCGGCGGCACAGGGACACGAGCAGTACTTC	TRBJ2-7	many	TRBV7-6	.
CASSLDIRQPQHF	TGTGCCAGCAGTTTAGACATAAGGCAGCCCCAGCATTTT	TRBJ1-5	.	TRBV12-3/TRBV12-4	.
CASSSKRTNTYEQYF	TGTGCCAGCAGTTCCAAGCGGACGAATACCTACGAGCAGTACTTC	TRBJ2-7	.	TRBV6-6	.
CSARDPGAQYNSPLHF	TGCAGTGCTAGAGATCCAGGGGCACAGTATAATTCACCCCTCCACTTT	TRBJ1-6	.	TRBV20-1	.
CASSQMGQITGELFF	TGTGCCAGCAGCCAGATGGGGCAGATCACCGGGGAGCTGTTTTTT	TRBJ2-2	.	TRBV5-6	.
CASRGLAAYEQYF	TGTGCCAGCAGGGGACTAGCGGCCTACGAGCAGTACTTC	TRBJ2-7	.	TRBV2	TRBD2
CASSIGKRETLGELFF	TGTGCCAGCAGCATAGGCAAGCGGGAGACCTTGGGGGAGCTGTTTTTT	TRBJ2-2	.	TRBV2	TRBD2
CSAGMTEDGYTF	TGCAGTGCTGGAATGACAGAGGATGGCTACACCTTC	TRBJ1-2	.	TRBV20-1	.
CASSPRGRTKNIQYF	TGTGCCAGCAGTCCGCGGGGACGAACCAAAAACATTCAGTACTTC	TRBJ2-4	few	TRBV12-3/TRBV12-4	.